This entry is about one TCR beta chain. This table comes from immunoSEQ multiplex PCR, and its TCRdb copy is limited to in-frame clones, with some not included. The sample consists of 91,000 or so clones, roughly 90% of them appearing once. This entry comes from a study of control samples from healthy donors and cancer patients. The TCR was taken from a woman in her thirties in good health. Sequenced material: blood.

The CDR3 DNA is TGCAGCGTTGCTTGGGACAGGGGGACAGATACGCAGTATTTT. Amino acid sequence: CSVAWDRGTDTQYF. The chain uses TRBV29-1 and TRBJ2-3; 11 positions match TRBD1. The V gene end was trimmed by 4 bases and the J gene end by 3 bases; junction bases not matched to a gene: 3. This CDR3 region has 14 residues. Germline V gene sequence: CDR1 SQVTM, CDR2 ANQGSEA.